The clone carrying this TCR beta chain was detected only a few times. The data are from a study of blood T cell repertoires in COVID-19. This table comes from immunoSEQ multiplex PCR, and its TCRdb copy is limited to in-frame clones, with some not included. The sample holds approximately 290,000 clones; about nine tenths are singletons and the top ten take 11%. V shed 2 bases, J shed 6 bases, and the junction held 5 bases outside the gene matches. The germline gives CDR1 SGHDT, CDR2 YYEEEE. This CDR3 contains 14 residues. Followed over time, Seattle patients had been enrolled while infection was active.

The genes are TRBV5-6 and TRBJ1-5, with TRBD1 matching 7 bases. The TCR sequence derives from a young woman with COVID-19, enrolled during active disease. Input material: peripheral blood. The CDR3 region has the DNA TGTGCCAGCAGCTTTGGGACAGTAGGTCAGCCCCAGCATTTT. Protein: CASSFGTVGQPQHF.